This TCR beta chain emerged from a study of blood T cell repertoires in COVID-19 (dated by TCRdb to the early 2020s). About the investigation overall: Samples covering the acute and convalescent phases of COVID-19 were provided by collaborators in the United States, Italy and Spain. The prospective study material was composed of cDNA or gDNA derived from T cells, B-cell-depleted T cells, or PBMCs. Subjects who had been exposed to COVID-19, were actively infected with it, or had recovered from it provided the deeply sampled blood TCRbeta repertoires that made up the dataset. The repertoires were made available in a free public database intended to serve as a resource for research on the immune response to SARS-CoV-2. Samples were obtained from the ongoing ImmuneRACE study (first 160 participants) and from over a thousand subjects provided by 6 global collaborators. The sample metadata nearly always contained a de-identified subject ID, COVID-19 status, age in years and sex. Where HLA class I and class II types were available, the types were taken from metadata supplied by the sample provider, not from assay-based typing. Results the study describes overall, beyond this receptor: The amount of clinical and demographic metadata varied by source and participant and was provided uncurated.

As to this clone: What this receptor recognizes is not known. No base-level quality is on record; no much larger clone is a single base apart.

The immunoSEQ Assay, a bias-controlled multiplex PCR, was used to amplify TCRbeta CDR3 regions from genomic DNA. The paper's processing steps were these. The number of nucleated cells in each sample was estimated by amplification of reference gene primers within the assay. To quantify the absolute abundance of each unique TCRbeta CDR3 rearrangement, sequence reads were collapsed and filtered. For each sample, productive Simpson clonality was calculated as the square root of Simpson's diversity index over productive rearrangements. Held by TCRdb, this immuneACCESS table contains in-frame sequences only and omits some clones. Under half of the omission traces to an unresolved V gene where checked; the cause of the rest is unknown. Clone size and V and J calls were adopted from that table, with D and trimming inferred from the DNA. The sample table lists 220,000 or so clones, about nine tenths of them with a count of one. The ten largest clones represent about 0.95% of the sample.

In the prospective study, participants were about 18 to 100 years old, resided in under 30 geographic areas of the United States, and were enrolled through a virtual design. Cohort assignment in the prospective study relied on participant-reported clinical history from a screening survey and a study questionnaire. Exposed participants had been in contact, within 2 weeks of entering the study, with a person who had a PCR-confirmed or clinician-diagnosed case of COVID-19. In the prospective study, mobile phlebotomists collected whole blood, serum and a nasopharyngeal or oropharyngeal swab from each participant. Over a roughly 2-month period, participants in the prospective study had the option of providing additional blood draws and questionnaires. Before DNA extraction, prospective study blood samples were shipped either frozen or at room temperature. This TCR was recovered from a middle-aged man who had been exposed to COVID-19. Material for sequencing was PBMCs or T cells enriched from blood (not recorded which).

The encoded CDR3 is CASSIESPWETQYF. The DNA sequence is TGTGCCAGTAGTATCGAGAGCCCGTGGGAGACCCAGTACTTC. The chain links TRBV19 with TRBJ2-5; a confident D gene designation cannot be given. Taken from the germline V gene (reference sequence), the CDR1 and CDR2 loops are LNHDA and SQIVND. V loses 3 bases of germline sequence and J loses 5 bases, and the interval between the two ends is 13 bases. Measured from the cysteine to the phenylalanine, the CDR3 is 14 residues long. Only the CDR3 region is kept as DNA, spanning 42 bases read in frame from base 1.